This entry describes one TCR beta chain. The data belong to a study of blood T cell repertoires in COVID-19. Germline V gene sequence: CDR1 SEHNR, CDR2 FQNEAQ (reference sequence). V trimming: 5 bases; J trimming: 5 bases; junction bases outside the gene matches: 8. The CDR3 has 17 residues. TCRdb's copy holds only in-frame clones and misses some; the assay was immunoSEQ multiplex PCR. The sample contains several thousand clones, 80% to 90% of which appear only once. The sequenced sample was peripheral blood. V and J are TRBV7-9 and TRBJ2-5; 16 bases match TRBD2. The receptor was derived from a human donor in a cohort sampled during active COVID-19. CDR3 nucleotide sequence: TGTGCCAGCAGCCCAGGGACTAGCGGGGGGGCCTGGGAGACCCAGTACTTC. This sequence encodes CASSPGTSGGAWETQYF.